The entry below gives a single T cell receptor beta chain sequence along with its context. Antigen specificity is unknown. The authors ran a second PCR of about 6 to 11 cycles using a sample-barcoded 5' primer and a J-beta primer mix. Each CDR3 protein gets one entry after TCRdb re-called the 5' RACE reads with MiXCR. The repertoire consists of hundreds of thousands of distinct CDR3 sequences, with 45% to 65% occurring once and the leading ten covering roughly 34%. V lost 4 bases to trimming and J lost 0 bases, with 14 bases between them. The germline gives CDR1 LGHDT, CDR2 YNNKEL (reference sequence). The CDR3 loop spans 16 amino acids. This sample is part of a study of blood T cells in healthy people across ages. Overall study results and limits: Long-lived and aged donors differed, with more naive CD4+ cells and higher diversity in the long-lived.

The sequence was obtained from a man aged 60-69 years in good health. What was sequenced was blood. The chain carries TRBV3-1 and TRBJ2-3; perhaps TRBD2 as D (6 bases). CDR3 protein: CASSLQQGLSTDTQYF. CDR3 DNA sequence: TGTGCCAGCAGCCTACAGCAGGGACTTAGCACAGATACGCAGTATTTT.